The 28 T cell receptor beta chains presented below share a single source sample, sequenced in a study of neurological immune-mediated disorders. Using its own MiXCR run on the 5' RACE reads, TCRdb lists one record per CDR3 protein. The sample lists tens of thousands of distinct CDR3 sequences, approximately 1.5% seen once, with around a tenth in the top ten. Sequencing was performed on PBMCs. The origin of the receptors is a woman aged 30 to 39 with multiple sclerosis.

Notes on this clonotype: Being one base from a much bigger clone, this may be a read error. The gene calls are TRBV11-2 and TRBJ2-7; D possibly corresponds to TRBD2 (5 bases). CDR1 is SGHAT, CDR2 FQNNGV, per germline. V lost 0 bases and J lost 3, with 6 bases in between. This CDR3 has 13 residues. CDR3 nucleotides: TGTGCCAGCAGCTTAGATCGGGGCTACGAGCAGTACTTC. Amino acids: CASSLDRGYEQYF.

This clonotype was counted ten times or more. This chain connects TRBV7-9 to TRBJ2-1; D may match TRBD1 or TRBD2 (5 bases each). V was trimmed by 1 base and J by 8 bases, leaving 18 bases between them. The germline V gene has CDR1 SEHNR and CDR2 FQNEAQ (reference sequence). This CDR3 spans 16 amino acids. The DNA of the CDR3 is TGTGCCAGCAGCTTAGGAGGCGCAGGGACGGTCTATGAGCAGTTCTTC. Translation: CASSLGGAGTVYEQFF.

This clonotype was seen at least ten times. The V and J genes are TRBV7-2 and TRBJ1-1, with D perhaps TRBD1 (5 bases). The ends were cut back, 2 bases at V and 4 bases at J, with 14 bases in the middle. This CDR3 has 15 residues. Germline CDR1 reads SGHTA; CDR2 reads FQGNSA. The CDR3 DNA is TGTGCCAGCAGCTTAAAGCGGGGGGGAGGCACTGAAGCTTTCTTT. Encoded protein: CASSLKRGGGTEAFF.

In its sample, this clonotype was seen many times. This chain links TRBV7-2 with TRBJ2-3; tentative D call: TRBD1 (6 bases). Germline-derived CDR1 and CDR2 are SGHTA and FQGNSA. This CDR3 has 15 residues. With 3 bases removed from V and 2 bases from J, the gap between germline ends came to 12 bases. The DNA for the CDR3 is TGTGCCAGCAGCTTGAGAGGGGGACACACAGATACGCAGTATTTT. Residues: CASSLRGGHTDTQYF.

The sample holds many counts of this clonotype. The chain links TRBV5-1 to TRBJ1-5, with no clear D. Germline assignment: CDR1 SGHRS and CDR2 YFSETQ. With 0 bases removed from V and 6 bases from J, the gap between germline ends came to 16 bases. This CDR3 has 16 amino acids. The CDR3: CASSLGTPGASQPQHF. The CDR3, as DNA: TGCGCCAGCAGCTTGGGGACCCCCGGAGCCAGTCAGCCCCAGCATTTT. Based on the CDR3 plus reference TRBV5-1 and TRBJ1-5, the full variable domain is KAGVTQTPRYLIKTRGQQVTLSCSPISGHRSVSWYQQTPGQGLQFLFEYFSETQRNKGNFPGRFSGRQFSNSRSEMNVSTLELGDSALYLCASSLGTPGASQPQHFGDGTRLSIL.

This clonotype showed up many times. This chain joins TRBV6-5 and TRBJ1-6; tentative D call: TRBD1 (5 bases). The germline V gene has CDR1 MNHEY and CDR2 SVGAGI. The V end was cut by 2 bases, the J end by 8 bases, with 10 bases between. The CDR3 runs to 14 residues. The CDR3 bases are TGTGCCAGCAGTTACGGAGGGGCTGATTCACCCCTCCACTTT. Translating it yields CASSYGGADSPLHF.

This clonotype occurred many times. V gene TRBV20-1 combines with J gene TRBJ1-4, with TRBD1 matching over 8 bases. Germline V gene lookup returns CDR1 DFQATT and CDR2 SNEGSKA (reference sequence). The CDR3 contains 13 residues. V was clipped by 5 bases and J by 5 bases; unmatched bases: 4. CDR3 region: CSAWTGINEKLFF. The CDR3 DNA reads TGCAGTGCTTGGACAGGGATCAATGAAAAACTGTTTTTT.

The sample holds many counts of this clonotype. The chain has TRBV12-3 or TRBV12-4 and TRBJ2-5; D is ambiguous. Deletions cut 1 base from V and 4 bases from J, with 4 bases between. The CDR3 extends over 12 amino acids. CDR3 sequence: CASSLEGETQYF. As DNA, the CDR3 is TGTGCCAGCAGTTTAGAGGGAGAGACCCAGTACTTC.

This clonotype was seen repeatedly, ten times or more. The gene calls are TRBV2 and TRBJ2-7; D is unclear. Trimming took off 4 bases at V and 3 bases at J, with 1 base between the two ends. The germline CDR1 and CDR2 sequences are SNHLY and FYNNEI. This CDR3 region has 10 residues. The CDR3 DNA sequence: TGTGCCAGCAGTGGCTACGAGCAGTACTTC. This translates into CASSGYEQYF.

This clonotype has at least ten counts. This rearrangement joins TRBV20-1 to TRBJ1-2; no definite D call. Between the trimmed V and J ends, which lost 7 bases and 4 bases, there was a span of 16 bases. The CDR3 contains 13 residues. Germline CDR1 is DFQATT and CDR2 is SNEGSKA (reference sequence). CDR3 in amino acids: CSVSRKVVYGYTF. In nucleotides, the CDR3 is TGCAGTGTTAGTCGCAAGGTGGTCTATGGCTACACCTTC.

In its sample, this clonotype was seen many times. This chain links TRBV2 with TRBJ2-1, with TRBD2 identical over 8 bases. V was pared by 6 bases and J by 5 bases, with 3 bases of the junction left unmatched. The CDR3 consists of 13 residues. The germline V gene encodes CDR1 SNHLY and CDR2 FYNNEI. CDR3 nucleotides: TGTGCCAGCAGGGGCGGGGGGAACAATGAGCAGTTCTTC. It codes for CASRGGGNNEQFF.

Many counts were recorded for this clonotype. CDR3 in amino acids: CSAKRTGLGDPKNIQYF. CDR3 nucleotides: TGCAGTGCGAAGAGGACAGGGTTAGGGGACCCAAAAAACATTCAGTACTTC. The chain joins TRBV20-1 to TRBJ2-4; TRBD1 aligns across 8 bases. The CDR3 extends over 17 amino acids. Trimming cost V 6 bases and J 4 bases; bases outside gene matches: 17. Germline CDR1 DFQATT, CDR2 SNEGSKA (reference sequence).

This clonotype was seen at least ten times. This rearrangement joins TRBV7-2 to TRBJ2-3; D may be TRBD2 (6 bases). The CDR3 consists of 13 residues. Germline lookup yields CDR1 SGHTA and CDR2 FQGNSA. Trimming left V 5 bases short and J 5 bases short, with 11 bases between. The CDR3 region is CASSRRVRDTQYF. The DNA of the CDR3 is TGTGCCAGCAGCCGGAGGGTAAGAGATACGCAGTATTTT.

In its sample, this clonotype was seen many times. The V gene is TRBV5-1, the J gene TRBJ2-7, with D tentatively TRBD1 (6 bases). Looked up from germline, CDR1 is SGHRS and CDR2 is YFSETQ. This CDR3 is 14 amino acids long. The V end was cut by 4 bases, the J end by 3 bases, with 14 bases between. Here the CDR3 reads CASSPALQGYEQYF. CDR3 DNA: TGCGCCAGCAGCCCGGCGTTACAGGGCTACGAGCAGTACTTC.

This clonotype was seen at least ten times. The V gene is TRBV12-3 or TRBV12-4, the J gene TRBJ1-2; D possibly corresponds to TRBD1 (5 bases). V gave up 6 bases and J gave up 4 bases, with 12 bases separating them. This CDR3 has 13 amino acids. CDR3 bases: TGTGCCAGCAGGAGTACAGGCTCCTATGGCTACACCTTC. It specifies CASRSTGSYGYTF.

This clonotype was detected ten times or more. Written as DNA, the CDR3 is TGTGCCAGCGAGAGGGGGAGAGCTTTCTTT. Residues: CASERGRAFF. The rearrangement joins TRBV7-9 to TRBJ1-1; TRBD1 might be the D (6 bases). This CDR3 region has 10 residues. V was cut by 8 bases and J by 10 bases, with 11 bases left in between. Germline assignment: CDR1 SEHNR and CDR2 FQNEAQ (reference sequence). The full variable domain, its missing parts supplied by reference TRBV7-9 and TRBJ1-1, is DTGVSQNPRHKITKRGQNVTFRCDPISEHNRLYWYRQTLGQGPEFLTYFQNEAQLEKSRLLSDRFSAERPKGSFSTLEIQRTEQGDSAMYLCASERGRAFFGQGTRLTVV.

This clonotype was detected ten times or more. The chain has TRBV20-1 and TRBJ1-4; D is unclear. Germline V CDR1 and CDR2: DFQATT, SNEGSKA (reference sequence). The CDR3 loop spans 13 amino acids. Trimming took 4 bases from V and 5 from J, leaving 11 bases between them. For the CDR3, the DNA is TGCAGTGCTACTAGGACGTCGAATGAAAAACTGTTTTTT. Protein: CSATRTSNEKLFF.

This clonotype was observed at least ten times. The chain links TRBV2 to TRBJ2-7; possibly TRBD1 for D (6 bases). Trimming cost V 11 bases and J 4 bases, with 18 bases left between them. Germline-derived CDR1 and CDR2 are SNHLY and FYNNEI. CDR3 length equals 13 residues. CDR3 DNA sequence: TGTGCCGGAAACAGGGATTCCTTGTACGAGCAGTACTTC. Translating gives CAGNRDSLYEQYF. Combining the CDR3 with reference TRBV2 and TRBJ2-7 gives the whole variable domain EPEVTQTPSHQVTQMGQEVILRCVPISNHLYFYWYRQILGQKVEFLVSFYNNEISEKSEIFDDQFSVERPDGSNFTLKIRSTKLEDSAMYFCAGNRDSLYEQYFGPGTRLTVT.

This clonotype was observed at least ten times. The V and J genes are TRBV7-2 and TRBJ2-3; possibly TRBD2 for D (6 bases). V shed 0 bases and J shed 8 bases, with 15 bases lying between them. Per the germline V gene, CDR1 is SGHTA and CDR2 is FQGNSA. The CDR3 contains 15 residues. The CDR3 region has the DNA TGTGCCAGCAGCTTAGCGGGGGGTGGAGGGACTACGCAGTATTTT. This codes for CASSLAGGGGTTQYF. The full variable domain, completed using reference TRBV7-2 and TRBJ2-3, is GAGVSQSPSNKVTEKGKDVELRCDPISGHTALYWYRQSLGQGLEFLIYFQGNSAPDKSGLPSDRFSAERTGGSVSTLTIQRTQQEDSAVYLCASSLAGGGGTTQYFGPGTRLTVL.

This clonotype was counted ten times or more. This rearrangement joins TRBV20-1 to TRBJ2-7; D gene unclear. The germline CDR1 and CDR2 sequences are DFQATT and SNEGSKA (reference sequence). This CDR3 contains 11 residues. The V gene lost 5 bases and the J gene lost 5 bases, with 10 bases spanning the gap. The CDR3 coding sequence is TGCAGTGCTGACAAGGACCACGAGCAGTACTTC. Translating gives CSADKDHEQYF.

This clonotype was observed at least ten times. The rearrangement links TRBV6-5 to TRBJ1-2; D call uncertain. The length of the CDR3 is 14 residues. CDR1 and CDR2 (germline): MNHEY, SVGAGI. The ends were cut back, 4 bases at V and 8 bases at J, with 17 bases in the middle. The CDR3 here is CASSSSVLTGGYTF. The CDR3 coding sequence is TGTGCCAGCAGTTCCTCGGTTCTGACGGGCGGCTACACCTTC.

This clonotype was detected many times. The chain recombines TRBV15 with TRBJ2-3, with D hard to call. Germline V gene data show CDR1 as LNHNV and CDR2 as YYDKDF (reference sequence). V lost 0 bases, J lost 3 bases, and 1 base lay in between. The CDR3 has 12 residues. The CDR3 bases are TGTGCCACCAGCAGAGAAACAGATACGCAGTATTTT. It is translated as CATSRETDTQYF.

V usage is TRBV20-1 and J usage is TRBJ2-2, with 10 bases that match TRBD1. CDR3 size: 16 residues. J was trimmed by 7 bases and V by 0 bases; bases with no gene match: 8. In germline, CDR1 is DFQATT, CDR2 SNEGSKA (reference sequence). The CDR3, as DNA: TGCAGTGCTAGAGATCTGCGACAGGGGGCGGGCGGGGAGCTGTTTTTT. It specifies CSARDLRQGAGGELFF.

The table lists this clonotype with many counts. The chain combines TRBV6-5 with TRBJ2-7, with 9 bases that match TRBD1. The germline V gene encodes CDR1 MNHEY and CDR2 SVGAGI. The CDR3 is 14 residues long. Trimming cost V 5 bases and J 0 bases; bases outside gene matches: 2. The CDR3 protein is CASSTGGYSYEQYF. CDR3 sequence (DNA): TGTGCCAGCAGTACAGGGGGCTACTCCTACGAGCAGTACTTC.

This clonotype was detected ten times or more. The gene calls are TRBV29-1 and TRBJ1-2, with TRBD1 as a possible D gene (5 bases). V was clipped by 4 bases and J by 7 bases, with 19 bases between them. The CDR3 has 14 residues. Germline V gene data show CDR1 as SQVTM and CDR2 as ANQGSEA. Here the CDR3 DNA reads TGCAGCGTTGCCCTACCAGGGCCTCGAGGTGGCTACACCTTC. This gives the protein CSVALPGPRGGYTF.

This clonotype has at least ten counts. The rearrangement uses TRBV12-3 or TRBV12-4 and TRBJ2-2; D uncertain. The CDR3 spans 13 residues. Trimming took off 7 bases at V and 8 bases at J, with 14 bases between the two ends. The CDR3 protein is CASKGSLQGELFF. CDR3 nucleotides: TGTGCCAGCAAAGGTTCCTTGCAAGGGGAGCTGTTTTTT.

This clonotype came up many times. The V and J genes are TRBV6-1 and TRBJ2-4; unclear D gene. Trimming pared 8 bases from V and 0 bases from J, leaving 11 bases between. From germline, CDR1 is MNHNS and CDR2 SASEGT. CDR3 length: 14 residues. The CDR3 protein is CASERTLAKNIQYF. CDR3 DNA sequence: TGTGCCAGCGAGAGAACTCTAGCCAAAAACATTCAGTACTTC.

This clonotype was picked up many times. The CDR3 here is CAISEGRGPEYF. CDR3 nucleotide sequence: TGTGCCATCAGTGAGGGAAGAGGACCTGAGTACTTC. The rearrangement uses TRBV10-3 and TRBJ2-7; D not certain. Germline V gene data show CDR1 as ENHRY and CDR2 as SYGVKD. The CDR3 totals 12 residues. V dropped 2 bases and J dropped 11 bases, with 13 bases sitting between them.